The present TCR beta chain was sequenced within a study of CD4 T cell repertoires and nickel (TCRdb year 2020). There are 14 amino acids in the CDR3, from cysteine to phenylalanine inclusive. The only DNA kept is the CDR3, 42 bases in frame from the first base. V lost 3 bases and J lost 3 bases; the stretch between them is 12 bases long. Per the germline V gene, SGDLS is the CDR1 and YYNGEE is the CDR2. The library was produced with RT-PCR. Sequencing used an Illumina MiSeq. TCRdb trimmed the raw reads at Q25, called clones with MiXCR and kept productive beta chains. Duplicate CDR3 protein sequences are folded into a single record with the most common DNA and genes. This sample gives about 380 distinct CDR3 sequences in total; approximately 71% of them show up just once. Under 9.5% of the sample belongs to the ten largest clones. Regarding this clonotype: Its cognate antigen has yet to be identified. No clone much larger than this one lies a single base away; base qualities are absent.

Sequencing was done on a sample of CD4+ T cells from blood, not recorded whether cultured. This clonotype was sampled from a human donor in a nickel allergy study, with or without nickel allergy (not recorded which). It is not recorded whether this sample comes from one donor or several. The rearranged segments are TRBV9 and TRBJ2-5; no D gene call is confident. At the DNA level, the sequence is TGTGCCAGCAGCGCGGGCTCTTCGGAAGAGACCCAGTACTTC. It is translated as CASSAGSSEETQYF.